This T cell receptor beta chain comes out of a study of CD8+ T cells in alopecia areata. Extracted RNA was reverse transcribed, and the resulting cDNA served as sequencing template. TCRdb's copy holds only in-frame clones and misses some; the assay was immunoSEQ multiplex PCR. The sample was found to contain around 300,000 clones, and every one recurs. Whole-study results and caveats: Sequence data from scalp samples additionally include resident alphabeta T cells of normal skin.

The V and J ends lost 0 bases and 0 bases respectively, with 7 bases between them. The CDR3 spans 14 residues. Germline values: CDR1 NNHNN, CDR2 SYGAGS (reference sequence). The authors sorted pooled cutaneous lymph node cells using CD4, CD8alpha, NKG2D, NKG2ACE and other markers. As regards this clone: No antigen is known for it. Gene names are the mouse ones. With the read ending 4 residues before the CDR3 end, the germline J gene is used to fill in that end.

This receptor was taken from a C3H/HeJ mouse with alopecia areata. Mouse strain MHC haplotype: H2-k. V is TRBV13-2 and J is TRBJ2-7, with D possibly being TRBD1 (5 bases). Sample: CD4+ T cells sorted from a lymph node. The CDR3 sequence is CASGDGGDSYEQYF. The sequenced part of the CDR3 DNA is TGTGCCAGCGGTGATGGAGGGGACTCCTAT.